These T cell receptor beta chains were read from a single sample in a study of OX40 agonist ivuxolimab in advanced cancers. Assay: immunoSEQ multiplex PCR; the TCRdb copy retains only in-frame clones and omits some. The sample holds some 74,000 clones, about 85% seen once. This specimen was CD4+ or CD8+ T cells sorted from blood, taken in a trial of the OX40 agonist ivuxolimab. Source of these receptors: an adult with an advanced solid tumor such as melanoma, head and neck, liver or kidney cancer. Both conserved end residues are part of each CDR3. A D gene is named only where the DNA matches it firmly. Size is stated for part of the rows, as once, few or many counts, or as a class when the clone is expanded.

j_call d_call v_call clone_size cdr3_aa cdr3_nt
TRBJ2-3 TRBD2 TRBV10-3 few CAIRAGESTDTQYF TGTGCCATCAGGGCGGGGGAAAGCACAGATACGCAGTATTTT
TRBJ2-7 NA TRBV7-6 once CASSLPGLEQYF TGTGCCAGCAGCTTACCTGGGCTCGAGCAGTACTTC
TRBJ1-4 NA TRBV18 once CASSSDRLGTNEKLFF TGTGCCAGCTCATCAGACAGGCTCGGCACTAATGAAAAACTGTTTTTT
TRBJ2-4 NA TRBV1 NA CTTQSGTKNIQYF TGCACCACCCAGAGCGGAACCAAAAACATTCAGTACTTC
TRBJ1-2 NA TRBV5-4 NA CASSLDVNYGYTF TGTGCCAGCAGCTTGGACGTTAACTATGGCTACACCTTC
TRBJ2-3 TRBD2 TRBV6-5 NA CASSRSGGARDTQYF TGTGCCAGCAGCCGTAGCGGGGGGGCCAGAGATACGCAGTATTTT
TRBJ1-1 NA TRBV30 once CAWNPTGSPEAFF TGTGCCTGGAACCCGACAGGCTCTCCTGAAGCTTTCTTT
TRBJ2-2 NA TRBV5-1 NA CASSPRVVDTGELFF TGCGCCAGCAGCCCTAGAGTTGTGGACACCGGGGAGCTGTTTTTT
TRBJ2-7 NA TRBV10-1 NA CASSEAAGENYEQYF TGCGCCAGCAGTGAGGCGGCAGGGGAAAACTACGAGCAGTACTTC
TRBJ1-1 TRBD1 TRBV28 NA CASNRGPGTEAFF TGTGCCAGCAACAGGGGGCCGGGTACTGAAGCTTTCTTT
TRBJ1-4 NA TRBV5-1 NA CASSFEGGGFNEKLFF TGCGCCAGCAGCTTCGAGGGCGGGGGTTTTAATGAAAAACTGTTTTTT
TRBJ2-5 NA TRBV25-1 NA CASSEPGGQETQYF TGTGCCAGCAGTGAACCGGGCGGGCAAGAGACCCAGTACTTC
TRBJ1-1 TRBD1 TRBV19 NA CASGGRGHTEAFF TGTGCCAGTGGTGGCAGGGGGCACACTGAAGCTTTCTTT
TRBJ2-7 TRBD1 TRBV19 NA CASSYPGTGEQYF TGTGCCAGTAGTTACCCTGGGACAGGCGAGCAGTACTTC
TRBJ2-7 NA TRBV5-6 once CASSFGVSSYEQYF TGTGCCAGCAGCTTCGGGGTTTCCTCCTACGAGCAGTACTTC
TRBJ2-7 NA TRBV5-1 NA CASSLVGHEQYF TGCGCCAGCAGCTTGGTAGGCCACGAGCAGTACTTC